A single sample is the source of the 30 T cell receptor beta chains below, sequenced in a study of blood T cell repertoires in COVID-19. Generated by immunoSEQ multiplex PCR, the TCRdb table keeps only in-frame clones and is missing some. The top ten clones hold around 5.1% of a sample with about 140,000 clones, approximately 83% of them seen once. Sequencing used PBMCs or T cells enriched from blood (not recorded which). These receptors came from a man between 65 and 85 years old who had been exposed to COVID-19.

The V call is TRBV25-1, the J call TRBJ2-2; TRBD2 agrees at 10 bases. With 3 bases clipped from V and 4 bases from J, the junction kept 2 bases outside the gene matches. CDR3 length: 15 residues. Germline V lookup: CDR1 MGHDK, CDR2 SYGVNS. The DNA of the CDR3 is TGTGCCAGCAGTGAGACTAGCGGGTTCACCGGGGAGCTGTTTTTT. Translated, it gives CASSETSGFTGELFF.

V usage is TRBV6-5 and J usage is TRBJ1-2, with D uncertain. CDR1 MNHEY and CDR2 SVGAGI come from the germline V gene. The V end lost 6 bases, the J end lost 8 bases, and 10 bases lay between the germline ends. The CDR3 length is 11 residues. The CDR3, as DNA: TGTGCCAGCAGGAAGTTGGGCGGCTACACCTTC. Translating it yields CASRKLGGYTF.

The V gene is TRBV6-5, the J gene TRBJ1-2; no clear D. The CDR3 contains 12 residues. V shed 6 bases and J shed 8 bases, with 13 bases lying between them. Looked up from germline, CDR1 is MNHEY and CDR2 is SVGAGI. The CDR3 sequence: CASRALSGGYTF. Written as DNA, the CDR3 is TGTGCCAGCAGGGCTTTATCAGGAGGCTACACCTTC.

Concerning this clone itself: A junction boundary mismatches the germline segment, possibly from a read error. The CDR3 nucleotides read TGTGCCAGCAGCTACTCCGGGACAGTTGATAATCAGCCCCAGCATTTT. This encodes CASSYSGTVDNQPQHF. This rearrangement joins TRBV6-5 to TRBJ1-5, with 7 bases matching TRBD1. This CDR3 comprises 16 residues. CDR1 and CDR2 from the germline V gene are MNHEY and SVGAGI.

The chain recombines TRBV29-1 with TRBJ1-2; TRBD1 matches 7 bases. Unmatched junction bases numbered 9, after V lost 3 bases and J lost 8 bases. The CDR3 covers 13 residues. Germline V gene sequence: CDR1 SQVTM, CDR2 ANQGSEA. The CDR3: CSVDRQGQKGYTF. The DNA for the CDR3 is TGCAGCGTTGATAGACAGGGCCAAAAGGGCTACACCTTC.

Only a few counts were recorded for this clone. The chain employs TRBV15 and TRBJ2-7; D might be TRBD2 (6 bases). V lost 0 bases and J lost 5, with 14 bases in between. The germline V gene has CDR1 LNHNV and CDR2 YYDKDF (reference sequence). The CDR3 is made up of 15 amino acids. CDR3: CATSRDWEANHEQYF. The CDR3, as DNA: TGTGCCACCAGCAGAGATTGGGAGGCAAATCACGAGCAGTACTTC.

This chain uses TRBV6-5 with TRBJ2-7; perhaps TRBD2 as D (5 bases). Deletions cut 0 bases from V and 7 bases from J, with 16 bases between. CDR1 is MNHEY, CDR2 SVGAGI, per germline. This CDR3 is built from 15 residues. CDR3 sequence: CASSYSGSPRNEQYF. The CDR3 DNA reads as TGTGCCAGCAGTTACTCGGGGAGCCCCCGGAATGAGCAGTACTTC.

The chain uses TRBV9 and TRBJ2-3; 9 nucleotides agree with TRBD1. CDR3 length equals 15 residues. Trimming removed 4 bases from V and 3 bases from J; junction bases left unmatched: 6. Per the germline V gene, CDR1 is SGDLS and CDR2 is YYNGEE. The CDR3: CASSPGTGRTDTQYF. In DNA, the CDR3 is TGTGCCAGCAGCCCTGGGACAGGGAGAACAGATACGCAGTATTTT.

The chain employs TRBV10-3 and TRBJ2-5; weak D call: TRBD1 (6 bases). CDR1 is ENHRY, CDR2 SYGVKD, per germline. Trimming shortened V by 4 bases and J by 1 base, and 7 bases separated the two germline ends. The CDR3 is 13 residues long. CDR3 protein: CAISGDIQETQYF. CDR3 in DNA: TGTGCCATCAGTGGGGACATCCAAGAGACCCAGTACTTC.

This sequence joins TRBV4-2 and TRBJ2-3, with a possible D match to TRBD2 (6 bases). The CDR3 extends over 14 amino acids. Trimming left V 0 bases short and J 3 bases short, with 7 bases between. Per germline, CDR1 LGHNA and CDR2 YNFKEQ. CDR3 sequence: CASSQDRGTDTQYF. The CDR3 region has the DNA TGTGCCAGCAGCCAAGATCGGGGGACAGATACGCAGTATTTT.

As to this clone: Just one base apart from a much larger clone, this may be a read error. The rearrangement uses TRBV6-5 and TRBJ2-7; 12 bases are shared with TRBD2. Trimming removed 11 bases from V and 4 bases from J; junction bases left unmatched: 12. This CDR3 region has 15 residues. CDR1 MNHEY and CDR2 SVGAGI come from the germline V gene. This chain's CDR3 is CAGKKPGTSGYEQYF. As DNA, the CDR3 is TGTGCCGGCAAAAAACCCGGGACTAGCGGGTACGAGCAGTACTTC.

The chain joins TRBV9 to TRBJ2-7, with 7 bases lining up with TRBD1. This CDR3 spans 14 amino acids. The germline V gene encodes CDR1 SGDLS and CDR2 YYNGEE. With V trimmed by 0 bases and J by 7 bases, 7 bases remained unmatched. This CDR3 reads CASSVGGGREEQYF. The CDR3 DNA follows: TGTGCCAGCAGCGTAGGAGGGGGCAGGGAGGAGCAGTACTTC.

The gene calls are TRBV6-5 and TRBJ2-5; 8 nucleotides match TRBD1. With 6 bases clipped from V and 2 bases from J, the junction kept 8 bases outside the gene matches. Germline CDR1 MNHEY, CDR2 SVGAGI. CDR3 length: 15 amino acids. CDR3 nucleotide sequence: TGTGCCAGCAGGAGGGGAACAGGGGGACAAGAGACCCAGTACTTC. As protein: CASRRGTGGQETQYF.

The chain employs TRBV15 and TRBJ1-3; no firm D call. The germline CDR1 and CDR2 sequences are LNHNV and YYDKDF (reference sequence). V was clipped by 8 bases and J by 4 bases, with 9 bases between them. The CDR3 length is 12 residues. DNA of the CDR3: TGTGCCACCCGCGGGCAAGGAAACACCATATATTTT. Its protein product is CATRGQGNTIYF.

The V gene is TRBV2, the J gene TRBJ2-5; D gene unclear. Trimming pared 4 bases from V and 4 bases from J, leaving 4 bases between. Germline-derived CDR1 and CDR2 are SNHLY and FYNNEI. The CDR3 sequence is 11 residues long. CDR3 bases: TGTGCCAGCAGTGGTCTAGAGACCCAGTACTTC. Translating it yields CASSGLETQYF.

The J gene is TRBJ2-2, the V gene TRBV19, with TRBD2 as a possible D gene (6 bases). Per germline, CDR1 LNHDA and CDR2 SQIVND (reference sequence). The CDR3 consists of 16 residues. V dropped 3 bases and J dropped 7 bases, with 18 bases sitting between them. This CDR3 reads CASSIQGLGIGGELFF. CDR3 in DNA: TGTGCCAGTAGTATCCAGGGACTGGGGATTGGCGGGGAGCTGTTTTTT.

The chain combines TRBV28 with TRBJ2-5, with a tentative D call TRBD2 (6 bases). Germline assignment: CDR1 MDHEN and CDR2 SYDVKM. The CDR3 contains 13 residues. Trimming removed 2 bases from V and 4 bases from J, with 8 bases in between. CDR3 in amino acids: CASSLQGGETQYF. The CDR3 region has the DNA TGTGCCAGCAGTTTACAGGGAGGAGAGACCCAGTACTTC.

The chain combines TRBV18 with TRBJ1-5, with 10 bases matching TRBD1. J gave up 7 bases and V 4 bases, and 4 bases lay outside the gene matches. Per the germline V gene, CDR1 is KGHSH and CDR2 is LQKENI. This CDR3 region has 14 residues. The CDR3 is CASSLRDRGQPQHF. CDR3 in DNA: TGTGCCAGCTCACTCCGGGACAGGGGACAGCCCCAGCATTTT.

V gene TRBV7-2 combines with J gene TRBJ2-5; 7 positions agree with TRBD2. Germline loops: CDR1 SGHTA, CDR2 FQGNSA. There are 21 residues in the CDR3. Germline trimming cut 0 bases from V and 5 bases from J; bases unmatched to any gene: 24. In DNA form, the CDR3 reads TGTGCCAGCAGCTTAGCATTCGGGCTAGCGGTACAGCTGATGACTCAGGAGACCCAGTACTTC. Its translation: CASSLAFGLAVQLMTQETQYF.

The chain is built from TRBV12-3 or TRBV12-4 and TRBJ2-7; 7 positions match TRBD1. Losses at the gene ends were 5 bases for V and 5 bases for J; bases not matched to a gene: 6. The CDR3 sequence is 13 residues long. CDR3 region: CASSQGQVHEQYF. The CDR3 nucleotides read TGTGCCAGCAGTCAAGGACAGGTGCACGAGCAGTACTTC.

The chain employs TRBV5-6 and TRBJ2-4; possible D gene TRBD2, 6 bases. Trimming cost V 9 bases and J 0 bases, with 19 bases left between them. The CDR3 has 16 residues. Germline assignment: CDR1 SGHDT and CDR2 YYEEEE. The CDR3 loop reads CANRDWGSVAKNIQYF. DNA for the CDR3: TGTGCCAACCGGGACTGGGGATCCGTAGCCAAAAACATTCAGTACTTC.

V usage is TRBV28 and J usage is TRBJ2-7, with 7 bases matching TRBD2. Germline loops: CDR1 MDHEN, CDR2 SYDVKM. This CDR3 comprises 15 residues. V trimming: 0 bases; J trimming: 4 bases; junction bases outside the gene matches: 6. In DNA, the CDR3 is TGTGCCAGCAGTTTATGGCCCCGGACTAGTTACGAGCAGTACTTC. Amino acid sequence: CASSLWPRTSYEQYF.

J is TRBJ1-1 and V is TRBV25-1; 7 nucleotides line up with TRBD1. V dropped 4 bases and J dropped 0; count of bases not matched to a gene: 2. This CDR3 has 14 amino acids. Looked up from germline, CDR1 is MGHDK and CDR2 is SYGVNS. CDR3 loop: CASSVGQLNTEAFF. DNA for the CDR3: TGTGCCAGCAGTGTGGGACAGCTGAACACTGAAGCTTTCTTT.

This chain uses TRBV6-5 with TRBJ1-6; D may be TRBD1 (6 bases). V lost 7 bases, J lost 6 bases, and 10 bases lay in between. The length of the CDR3 is 13 residues. CDR1 is MNHEY, CDR2 SVGAGI, per germline. Here the CDR3 reads CASTLDSNSPLHF. The CDR3, as DNA: TGTGCCAGCACCCTGGACAGTAATTCACCCCTCCACTTT.

J is TRBJ2-2 and V is TRBV28; 7 bases align to TRBD2. The V and J ends lost 8 bases and 3 bases, in that order; junction bases with no gene match: 9. The CDR3 is 15 residues long. CDR1 is MDHEN, CDR2 SYDVKM, per germline. The CDR3 DNA reads TGTGCCAGCCAGAGACTAGCCTTTGACACCGGGGAGCTGTTTTTT. Residues: CASQRLAFDTGELFF.

The DNA for the CDR3 is TGTGCCAGTAGTATAAACCCCGCAGGGGGCAACGGCTACACCTTC. The encoded protein is CASSINPAGGNGYTF. V and J are TRBV19 and TRBJ1-2; 8 bases map to TRBD1. There are 15 residues in the CDR3. The ends lost 2 bases at V and 8 bases at J; junction bases unmatched: 10. The germline V gene encodes CDR1 LNHDA and CDR2 SQIVND (reference sequence).

The CDR3 coding sequence is TGTGCCAGCAGTGTTGCAGGGATTAACACTGAAGCTTTCTTT. This sequence encodes CASSVAGINTEAFF. This chain uses TRBV28 with TRBJ1-1; the D gene is possibly TRBD1 (5 bases). Germline lookup yields CDR1 MDHEN and CDR2 SYDVKM. V dropped 5 bases and J dropped 2 bases, with 12 bases sitting between them. This CDR3 is 14 amino acids long.

This chain joins TRBV4-3 and TRBJ2-7; tentative D call: TRBD2 (6 bases). V was trimmed by 1 base and J by 3 bases, leaving 13 bases between them. This CDR3 spans 15 amino acids. Germline lookup yields CDR1 LGHNA and CDR2 YSLEER. For the CDR3, the DNA is TGCGCCAGCAGCCAAGTGGGCGGGGACTTCTACGAGCAGTACTTC. It specifies CASSQVGGDFYEQYF.

The V call is TRBV28, the J call TRBJ1-5, with D maybe TRBD1 (6 bases). CDR1 is MDHEN and CDR2 is SYDVKM in the germline V gene. The CDR3 has 14 amino acids. Trimming removed 6 bases from V and 2 bases from J, with 11 bases in between. In DNA form, the CDR3 reads TGTGCCAGCAGCGGCGGGGGCGGCAATCAGCCCCAGCATTTT. Its translation is CASSGGGGNQPQHF.

This chain joins TRBV7-3 and TRBJ1-1, with D possibly being TRBD1 (6 bases). CDR3 length: 16 amino acids. The V and J ends lost 4 bases and 1 base respectively, with 16 bases between them. Germline CDR1 SGHTA, CDR2 FQGTGA. CDR3 coding DNA: TGTGCCAGCAGCTCAATCCCCGGGACATCGAACACTGAAGCTTTCTTT. This codes for CASSSIPGTSNTEAFF.